This is a list of T cell receptor beta chains from one sample in a study of type 1 regulatory T cells. Antigen specificity for these receptors is unknown. A single record per CDR3 protein comes from TCRdb applying MiXCR to the reads. The table has about 69,000 distinct CDR3 sequences, around 20% seen once; the top ten hold 8.3%. Sequencing input: cultured type 1 regulatory T (Tr1) cells, either the whole culture or a sorted fraction (not recorded which). These receptors were taken from a human donor in good health. Each CDR3 is given with its conserved first and last residue. A D gene is named only where the DNA matches it firmly. Only some rows state a clone size, as once, few, many or a class for expanded clones.

TGTGCCAGCAGCTTGTCCGGCCCAAGCTCTGGAAACACCATATATTTT | CASSLSGPSSGNTIYF | - | TRBV7-3 | - | TRBJ1-3
TGTGCCACCAGACGGCCAGGCCAAGAGACCCAGTACTTC | CATRRPGQETQYF | once | TRBV15 | - | TRBJ2-5
TGTGCCAGCAGCCCGGGACAGTTCTCCTACGAGCAGTACTTC | CASSPGQFSYEQYF | - | TRBV11-2 | TRBD1 | TRBJ2-7
TGCGCCAGCAGCTTGGGCCTTGGGAGGGGGCAAAACGAGCAGTACTTC | CASSLGLGRGQNEQYF | many | TRBV5-1 | - | TRBJ2-7
TGTGCCAGCAGCCCCCTGAGGGGGGTGAACACTGAAGCTTCCTTT | CASSPLRGVNTEASF | - | TRBV7-9 | - | TRBJ1-1
TGTGCCGGCAGCAAGCCGGGACTAGCGGGGGCGATCCACGAGCAGTACTTC | CAGSKPGLAGAIHEQYF | - | TRBV5-4 | TRBD2 | TRBJ2-7
TGTGCCAGCAGCAAAGCGCCGGGACTAGCGGGAGACCTAATGCAGTACTTC | CASSKAPGLAGDLMQYF | - | TRBV21-1 | - | TRBJ2-7
TGTGCCAGCAGTTTGGACGCCAATCGGGAAAAACTGTTTTTT | CASSLDANREKLFF | - | TRBV27 | - | TRBJ1-4
TGTGCCGGCAGCCCCGGGAGGGTGAGCACTGAAGCTTTCTTT | CAGSPGRVSTEAFF | - | TRBV7-2 | - | TRBJ1-1
TGTGCCTGGGACGCCACTACCTACAATGAGCAGTTCTTC | CAWDATTYNEQFF | - | TRBV30 | - | TRBJ2-1
TGCAGTGCTAGGGAATCAGGGGGCGACTATGGCTACACCTTC | CSARESGGDYGYTF | many | TRBV20-1 | TRBD1 | TRBJ1-2
TGTGCCACCAGCAGAGATACCACAGCCCGTTATTTCACAGATACGCAGTATTTT | CATSRDTTARYFTDTQYF | few | TRBV15 | - | TRBJ2-3
TGCGCCAGCAGCAAGGACGGAGATACGCAGTATTTT | CASSKDGDTQYF | - | TRBV5-1 | - | TRBJ2-3
TGCGCCAGCAGCTGGTTTCCCGGGGGAGGCACAGATACGCAGTATTTT | CASSWFPGGGTDTQYF | - | TRBV5-1 | - | TRBJ2-3
TGTGCCAGCAGCGTAGATCCGGGTTTAAGGCCCCAGCATTTT | CASSVDPGLRPQHF | once | TRBV9 | - | TRBJ1-5
TGTGCCAGCAGCCAAGGACGTCTCTCTGGGGCCAACGTCCTGACTTTC | CASSQGRLSGANVLTF | many | TRBV4-2 | - | TRBJ2-6
TGTGCCAGCAGCAACCTCCCGGTCGTTGGAGATACGCAGTATTTT | CASSNLPVVGDTQYF | - | TRBV7-8 | - | TRBJ2-3
TGTGCCAGCACCCCACGGCACAATGAGCAGTTCTTC | CASTPRHNEQFF | few | TRBV11-2 | - | TRBJ2-1
TGTGCCAGCAGCCCGACCTTGCTAGCGGCCCAAGAGACCCAGTACTTC | CASSPTLLAAQETQYF | few | TRBV9 | TRBD2 | TRBJ2-5
TGCGCCAGCAGCTTGGAGGGGGCGACCGACCGATACAATGAGCAGTTCTTC | CASSLEGATDRYNEQFF | many | TRBV5-1 | TRBD1 | TRBJ2-1
TGTGCCAGCAGTTTTCAGGGGGGACAGCCCCAGCATTTT | CASSFQGGQPQHF | many | TRBV27 | TRBD1 | TRBJ1-5
TGTGCCAGCAGGCGGGCGTTGAACACTGAAGCTTTCTTT | CASRRALNTEAFF | - | TRBV6-5 | - | TRBJ1-1
TGTGCCAGCTGTAGCGTCAACACCTACAATGAGCAGTTCTTC | CASCSVNTYNEQFF | few | TRBV6-6 | - | TRBJ2-1
TGTGCCACCAGTGCCCCCGGACTAGCGGGAGGTGATACGCAGTATTTT | CATSAPGLAGGDTQYF | few | TRBV24-1 | TRBD2 | TRBJ2-3
TGTGCCAGCAGTCTCGACAGACAGGCGTTTAGTGCTTTCTTT | CASSLDRQAFSAFF | - | TRBV4-2 | - | TRBJ1-1